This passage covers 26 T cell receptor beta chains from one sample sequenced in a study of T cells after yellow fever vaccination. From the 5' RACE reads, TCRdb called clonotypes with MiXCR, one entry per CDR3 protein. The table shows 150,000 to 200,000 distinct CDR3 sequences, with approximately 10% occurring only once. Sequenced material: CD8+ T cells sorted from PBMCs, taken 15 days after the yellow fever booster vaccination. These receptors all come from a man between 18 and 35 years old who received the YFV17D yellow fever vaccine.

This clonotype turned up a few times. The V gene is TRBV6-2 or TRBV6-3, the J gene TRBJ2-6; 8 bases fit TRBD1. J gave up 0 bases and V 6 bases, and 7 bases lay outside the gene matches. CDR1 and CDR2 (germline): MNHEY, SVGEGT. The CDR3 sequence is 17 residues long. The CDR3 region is CASSRRDRTSGANVLTF. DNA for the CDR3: TGTGCCAGCAGCCGTCGGGACAGGACCTCTGGGGCCAACGTCCTGACTTTC.

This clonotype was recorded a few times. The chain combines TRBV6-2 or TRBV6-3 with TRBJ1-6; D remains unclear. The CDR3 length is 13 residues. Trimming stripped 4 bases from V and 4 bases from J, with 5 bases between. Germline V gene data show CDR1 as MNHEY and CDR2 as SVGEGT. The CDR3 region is CASSWEYNSPLHF. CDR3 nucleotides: TGTGCCAGCAGTTGGGAGTATAATTCACCCCTCCACTTT.

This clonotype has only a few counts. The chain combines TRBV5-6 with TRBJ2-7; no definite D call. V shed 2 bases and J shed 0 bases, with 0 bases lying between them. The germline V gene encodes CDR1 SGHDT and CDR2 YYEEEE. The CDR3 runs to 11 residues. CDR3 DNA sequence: TGTGCCAGCAGCTTCTCCTACGAGCAGTACGTC. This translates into CASSFSYEQYV.

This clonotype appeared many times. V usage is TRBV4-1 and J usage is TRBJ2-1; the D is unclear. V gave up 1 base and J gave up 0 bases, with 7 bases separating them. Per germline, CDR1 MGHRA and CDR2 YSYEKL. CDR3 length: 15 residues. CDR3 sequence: CASSQVIASYNEQFF. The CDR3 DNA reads TGCGCCAGCAGCCAAGTGATTGCCTCCTACAATGAGCAGTTCTTC.

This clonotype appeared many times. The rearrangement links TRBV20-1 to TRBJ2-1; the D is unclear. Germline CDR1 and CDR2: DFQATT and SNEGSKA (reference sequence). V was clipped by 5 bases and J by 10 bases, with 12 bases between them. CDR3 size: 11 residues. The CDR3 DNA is TGCAGTGCTGTGCCCCTCGGGGAGCAGTTCTTC. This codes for CSAVPLGEQFF.

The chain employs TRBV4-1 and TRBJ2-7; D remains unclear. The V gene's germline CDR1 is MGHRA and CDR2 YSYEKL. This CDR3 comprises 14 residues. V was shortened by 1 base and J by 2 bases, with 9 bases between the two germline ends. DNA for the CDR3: TGCGCCAGCAGCCAAGTTTCTGGGACCTACGAGCAGTACTTC. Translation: CASSQVSGTYEQYF.

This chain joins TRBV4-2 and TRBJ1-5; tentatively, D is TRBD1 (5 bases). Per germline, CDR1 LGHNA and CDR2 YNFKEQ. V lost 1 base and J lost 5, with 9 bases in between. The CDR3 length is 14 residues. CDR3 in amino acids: CASSQVREHQPQHF. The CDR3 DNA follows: TGTGCCAGCAGCCAAGTCAGGGAACATCAGCCCCAGCATTTT.

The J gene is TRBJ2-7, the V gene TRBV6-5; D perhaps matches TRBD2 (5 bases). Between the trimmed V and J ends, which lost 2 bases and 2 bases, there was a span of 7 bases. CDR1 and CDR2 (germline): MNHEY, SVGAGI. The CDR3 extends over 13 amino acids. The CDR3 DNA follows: TGTGCCAGCAGTTACGACGGGACCTACGAGCAGTACTTC. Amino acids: CASSYDGTYEQYF.

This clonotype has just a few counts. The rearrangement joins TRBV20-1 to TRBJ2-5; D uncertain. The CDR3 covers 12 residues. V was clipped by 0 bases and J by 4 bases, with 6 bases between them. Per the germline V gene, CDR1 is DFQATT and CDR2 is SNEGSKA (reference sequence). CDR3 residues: CSARDIGETQYF. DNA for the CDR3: TGCAGTGCTAGAGATATTGGAGAGACCCAGTACTTC.

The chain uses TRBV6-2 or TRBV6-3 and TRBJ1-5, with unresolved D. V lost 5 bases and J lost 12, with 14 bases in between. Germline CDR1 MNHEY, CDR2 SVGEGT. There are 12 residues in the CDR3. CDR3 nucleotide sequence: TGTGCCAGCAGTCCCAATCGGCTGCTCCAGCATTTT. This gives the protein CASSPNRLLQHF.

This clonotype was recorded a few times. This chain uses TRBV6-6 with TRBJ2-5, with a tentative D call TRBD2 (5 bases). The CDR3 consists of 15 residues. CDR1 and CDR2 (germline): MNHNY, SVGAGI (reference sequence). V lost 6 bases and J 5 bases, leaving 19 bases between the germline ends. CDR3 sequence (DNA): TGTGCCAGCAGCCGTAGGCTGGGTTGGGAGGAGACCCAGTACTTC. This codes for CASSRRLGWEETQYF.

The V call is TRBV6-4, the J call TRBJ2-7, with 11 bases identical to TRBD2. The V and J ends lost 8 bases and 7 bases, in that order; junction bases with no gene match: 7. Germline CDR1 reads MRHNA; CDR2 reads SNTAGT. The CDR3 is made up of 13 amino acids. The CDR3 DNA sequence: TGTGCCAGCCATAGGACTAGCGGGCTTGAGCAGTACGTC. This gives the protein CASHRTSGLEQYV.

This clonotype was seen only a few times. The CDR3 here is CASSRPAQETQYF. CDR3 in DNA: TGTGCCAGCAGCCGCCCGGCCCAGGAGACCCAGTACTTC. The V gene is TRBV5-6, the J gene TRBJ2-5; D uncertain. Germline V gene sequence: CDR1 SGHDT, CDR2 YYEEEE. V lost 4 bases to trimming and J lost 5 bases, with 12 bases between them. The CDR3 has 13 residues. Full variable domain (missing parts from reference TRBV5-6 and TRBJ2-5): DAGVTQSPTHLIKTRGQQVTLRCSPKSGHDTVSWYQQALGQGPQFIFQYYEEEERQRGNFPDRFSGHQFPNYSSELNVNALLLGDSALYLCASSRPAQETQYFGPGTRLLVL.

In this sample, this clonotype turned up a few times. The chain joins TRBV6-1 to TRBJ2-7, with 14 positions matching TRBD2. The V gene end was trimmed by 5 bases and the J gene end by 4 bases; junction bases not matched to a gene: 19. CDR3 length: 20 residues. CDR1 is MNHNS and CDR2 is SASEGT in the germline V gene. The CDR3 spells CASSSYPRLAGGPGRYEQYV. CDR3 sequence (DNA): TGTGCCAGCAGTTCTTACCCGAGACTAGCGGGGGGGCCGGGCCGTTACGAGCAGTACGTC.

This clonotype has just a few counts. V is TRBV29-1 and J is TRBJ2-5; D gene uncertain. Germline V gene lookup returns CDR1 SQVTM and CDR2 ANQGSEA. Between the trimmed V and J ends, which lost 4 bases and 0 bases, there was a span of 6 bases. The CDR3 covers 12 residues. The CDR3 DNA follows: TGCAGCGTTGTAGGAAACCAAGAGACCCAGTACTTC. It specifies CSVVGNQETQYF.

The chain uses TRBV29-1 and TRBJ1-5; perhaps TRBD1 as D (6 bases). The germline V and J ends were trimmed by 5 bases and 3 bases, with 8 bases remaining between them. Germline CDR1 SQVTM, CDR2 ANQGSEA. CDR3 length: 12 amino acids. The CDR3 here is CSVRTDNQPQHF. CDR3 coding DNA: TGCAGCGTTAGGACAGACAATCAGCCCCAGCATTTT.

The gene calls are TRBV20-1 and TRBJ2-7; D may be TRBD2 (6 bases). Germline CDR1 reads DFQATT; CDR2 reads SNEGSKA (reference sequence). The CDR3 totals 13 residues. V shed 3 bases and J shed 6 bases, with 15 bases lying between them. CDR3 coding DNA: TGCAGTGCTAGGTTGGAGGGTTTCACCGAGCAGTACTTC. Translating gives CSARLEGFTEQYF.

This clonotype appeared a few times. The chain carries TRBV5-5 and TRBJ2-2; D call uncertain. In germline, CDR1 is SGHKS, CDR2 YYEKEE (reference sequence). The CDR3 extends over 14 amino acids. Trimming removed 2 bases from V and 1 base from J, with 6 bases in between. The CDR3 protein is CASSFFKNTGELFF. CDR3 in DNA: TGTGCCAGCAGCTTTTTCAAGAACACCGGGGAGCTGTTTTTT.

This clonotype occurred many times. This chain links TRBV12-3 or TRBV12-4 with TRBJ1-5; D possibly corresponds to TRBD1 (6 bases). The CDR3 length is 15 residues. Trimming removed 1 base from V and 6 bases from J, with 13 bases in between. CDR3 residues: CASSLGAGEIQPQHF. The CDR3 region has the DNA TGTGCCAGCAGTTTAGGGGCAGGGGAGATTCAGCCCCAGCATTTT.

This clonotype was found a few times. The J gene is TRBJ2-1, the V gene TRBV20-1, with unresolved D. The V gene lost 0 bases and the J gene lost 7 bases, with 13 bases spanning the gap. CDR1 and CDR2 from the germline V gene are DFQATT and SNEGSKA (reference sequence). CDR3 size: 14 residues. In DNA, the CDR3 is TGCAGTGCTAGAGATGGTAGTCTCCTGAATGAGCAGTTCTTC. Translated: CSARDGSLLNEQFF.

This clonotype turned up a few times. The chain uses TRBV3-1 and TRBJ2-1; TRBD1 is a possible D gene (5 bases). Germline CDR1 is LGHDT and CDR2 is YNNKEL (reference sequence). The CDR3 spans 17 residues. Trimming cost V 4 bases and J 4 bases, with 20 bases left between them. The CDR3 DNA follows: TGTGCCAGCAGCCCTCTCTCTGGGGCCTCCCCTTACAATGAGCAGTTCTTC. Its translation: CASSPLSGASPYNEQFF.

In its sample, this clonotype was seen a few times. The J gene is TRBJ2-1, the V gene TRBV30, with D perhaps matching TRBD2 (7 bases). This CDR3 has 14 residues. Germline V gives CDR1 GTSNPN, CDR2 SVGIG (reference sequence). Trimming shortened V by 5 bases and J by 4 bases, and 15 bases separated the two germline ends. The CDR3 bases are TGTGCCTGGGACGGGGGGCGAGGGTACAATGAGCAGTTCTTC. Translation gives CAWDGGRGYNEQFF.

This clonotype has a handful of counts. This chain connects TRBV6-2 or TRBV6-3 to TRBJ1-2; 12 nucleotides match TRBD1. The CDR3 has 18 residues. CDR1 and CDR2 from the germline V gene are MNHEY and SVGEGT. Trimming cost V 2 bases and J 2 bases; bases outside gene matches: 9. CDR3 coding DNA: TGTGCCAGCAGTTACCGGCCGGGACAGGGGGCGAAGAACTATGGCTACACCTTC. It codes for CASSYRPGQGAKNYGYTF.

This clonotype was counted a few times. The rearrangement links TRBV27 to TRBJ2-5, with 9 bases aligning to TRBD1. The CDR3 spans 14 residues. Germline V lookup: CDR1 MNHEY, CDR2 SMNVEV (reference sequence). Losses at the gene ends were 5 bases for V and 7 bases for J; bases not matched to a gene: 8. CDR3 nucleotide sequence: TGTGCCAGCAGTATAGGACAGGGGTTCGGGACCCAGTACTTC. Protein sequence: CASSIGQGFGTQYF.

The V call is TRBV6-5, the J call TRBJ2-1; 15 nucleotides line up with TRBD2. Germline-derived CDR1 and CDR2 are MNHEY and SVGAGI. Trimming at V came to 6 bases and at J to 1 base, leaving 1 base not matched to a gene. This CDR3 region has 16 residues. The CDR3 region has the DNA TGTGCCAGCAGAGGACTAGCGGGAGGGTCCTACAATGAGCAGTTCTTC. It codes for CASRGLAGGSYNEQFF.

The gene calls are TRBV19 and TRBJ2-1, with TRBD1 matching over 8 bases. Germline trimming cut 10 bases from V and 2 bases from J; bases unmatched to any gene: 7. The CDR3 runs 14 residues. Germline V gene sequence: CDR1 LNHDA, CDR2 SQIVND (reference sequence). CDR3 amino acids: CATDRGGTYNEQFF. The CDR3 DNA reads TGTGCCACCGACAGGGGCGGGACCTACAATGAGCAGTTCTTC.